This T cell receptor beta chain was obtained from a study of T-cell memory formation after mild COVID-19. The J segment lost 4 bases and the V segment lost 6 bases, leaving 3 bases of the junction unmatched. The CDR3 has 13 amino acids. This clonotype turned up a few times. TCRdb re-called the 5' RACE reads with MiXCR, one entry per CDR3 protein. The sample consists of roughly 180,000 distinct CDR3 sequences, approximately 10% of them appearing once. This receptor was taken from a man aged 18 to 35 who had mild COVID-19 (a few samples of this study predate the infection). Cell type and time point are not known. Source material: PBMCs or a T cell subset sorted from them (not recorded which). This chain joins TRBV12-3 or TRBV12-4 and TRBJ1-5, with 7 bases matching TRBD1. The CDR3 loop is CASSRGMNQPQHF. Written as DNA, the CDR3 is TGTGCCAGCAGCAGGGGGATGAATCAGCCCCAGCATTTT.